One TCR beta chain is described in this entry. Its antigen is not identified. CDR3 length: 16 amino acids. CDR1 MDHEN and CDR2 SYDVKM come from the germline V gene. The V gene lost 5 bases and the J gene lost 4 bases, with 18 bases spanning the gap. PCR used 60 Vbeta primers and 13 Jbeta primers. Original data processing: Some 9.9 million of tens of millions of unique TCR beta chains were shared, per a later count. Profiling relied on immunoSEQ multiplex PCR, and the TCRdb table lists in-frame clones only, not all of them. V and J calls and clone size are copied from that table; D and trimming were computed from the DNA. The data hold about 190,000 clones, with roughly four fifths observed a single time. This sample stems from a study of cytomegalovirus exposure and HLA in healthy donors. Findings of the study overall: It emerged from a later analysis that several of the most significant clusters appeared to be linked to common viral pathogens.

The clonotype comes from a young woman in good health and CMV-seropositive. Specimen: PBMCs. This sequence joins TRBV28 and TRBJ1-3; possibly TRBD1 for D (5 bases). CDR3 sequence reads: CASSPALGVFGNTIYF. The CDR3 DNA reads as TGTGCCAGCAGTCCAGCCCTAGGGGTCTTCGGAAACACCATATATTTT. Full variable domain (outside the CDR3, taken from reference TRBV28 and TRBJ1-3): DVKVTQSSRYLVKRTGEKVFLECVQDMDHENMFWYRQDPGLGLRLIYFSYDVKMKEKGDIPEGYSVSREKKERFSLILESASTNQTSMYLCASSPALGVFGNTIYFGEGSWLTVV.